The T cell receptor beta chain under discussion was sequenced for a study of blood T cell repertoires in COVID-19. About the study: Sites across the United States, Italy and Spain contributed samples from acute and convalescent COVID-19. The analysed material was cDNA or gDNA that came from T cells, B-cell-depleted T cells, or PBMCs.

In the source study's methods: Estimates of nucleated cell counts were drawn from the amplification of reference gene primers. This table comes from immunoSEQ multiplex PCR, and its TCRdb copy is limited to in-frame clones, with some not included. V and J calls and clone size come straight from that table; D and trimming were deduced from the DNA. The data hold over 150,000 clones, with around 84% observed a single time. Trimming took 0 bases from V and 6 from J; bases not matched to a gene: 5. This CDR3 region has 16 residues. Germline V gene lookup returns CDR1 SGDLS and CDR2 YYNGEE. J is TRBJ2-2 and V is TRBV9; 10 bases agree with TRBD2. This receptor was taken from a man aged 50-60 years with active or convalescent COVID-19. The sample was peripheral blood. The CDR3 loop reads CASSVESGGASGELFF. In DNA form, the CDR3 reads TGTGCCAGCAGCGTAGAAAGCGGGGGGGCCTCCGGGGAGCTGTTTTTT.